This entry describes one T cell receptor beta chain. Antigen specificity is unknown. These data originate in a study of blood T cells in healthy people across ages. Overall study results and limits: Higher diversity and more naive CD4+ cells were features of long-lived donors, compared to aged donors.

With 2 bases clipped from V and 5 bases from J, the junction kept 15 bases outside the gene matches. The CDR3 has 20 residues. It was with a sample-barcoded 5' primer and a J-beta primer mix that a second PCR of roughly 7 to 12 cycles was run. TCRdb reprocessed the 5' RACE reads via MiXCR and lists one record per CDR3 protein. The sample lists 780,000 or so distinct CDR3 sequences; 56% were seen once. The sample was blood. The V and J genes are TRBV12-3 or TRBV12-4 and TRBJ2-1, with 13 nucleotides matching TRBD2. This sequence originates from a man in his forties in good health. The CDR3 DNA reads as TGTGCCAGCAGTTTAAGGTTGGGACTAGCGGGGAATAAACTAGACAATGAGCAGTTCTTC. It is translated as CASSLRLGLAGNKLDNEQFF.